What follows are 3 T cell receptor beta chains derived from one specimen sequenced in a study of CD8 T cells in Susac syndrome. After extraction with the RNeasy kit, roughly 0.5 to 1 ug of the RNA was reverse transcribed using random hexamers. MiXCR, applied by TCRdb to the immunoSEQ multiplex PCR reads, yields one record per CDR3 protein. The sample holds 130,000 or so distinct CDR3 sequences, roughly 89% seen once. Sequenced input: CD8+ T cells from PBMCs. Every receptor here comes from a human donor with multiple sclerosis.

The genes are TRBV6-1 and TRBJ1-1; D not certain. This CDR3 spans 12 amino acids. The germline V and J ends were trimmed by 7 bases and 0 bases, with 6 bases remaining between them. CDR1 is MNHNS, CDR2 SASEGT, per germline. The DNA of the CDR3 is TGTGCCAGCAACCGGATGAACACTGAAGCTTTCTTT. Its translation: CASNRMNTEAFF.

The J gene is TRBJ2-7, the V gene TRBV14; weak D call: TRBD1 (6 bases). The V end was cut by 3 bases, the J end by 4 bases, with 13 bases between. The CDR3 contains 14 residues. CDR1 is SGHDN, CDR2 FVKESK, per germline. The CDR3 region is CASSHPGQVYEQYF. The CDR3 DNA sequence: TGTGCCAGCAGCCACCCGGGACAAGTTTACGAGCAGTACTTC. The full variable domain, rest sourced from reference TRBV14 and TRBJ2-7, is EAGVTQFPSHSVIEKGQTVTLRCDPISGHDNLYWYRRVMGKEIKFLLHFVKESKQDESGMPNNRFLAERTGGTYSTLKVQPAELEDSGVYFCASSHPGQVYEQYFGPGTRLTVT.

A single count supports this clonotype. This chain links TRBV28 with TRBJ2-7, with D perhaps matching TRBD2 (6 bases). Trimming stripped 8 bases from V and 0 bases from J, with 17 bases between. The CDR3 covers 15 residues. Germline V lookup: CDR1 MDHEN, CDR2 SYDVKM. The CDR3 nucleotides are TGTGCCAGCTCTACCCCGGAGGGGACCTCCTACGAGCAGTACTTC. Amino acid sequence: CASSTPEGTSYEQYF.